A single T cell receptor (beta chain) is shown here with its context. The CDR3 has 15 amino acids. V lost 7 bases and J 1 base, leaving 16 bases between the germline ends. Germline CDR1 and CDR2: LNHDA and SQIVND (reference sequence). The record originates from a study of control samples from healthy donors and cancer patients. Some clones are missing from TCRdb's copy, which holds only in-frame ones; the method was immunoSEQ multiplex PCR. The sample lists roughly 34,000 clones; approximately 86% were seen once. This chain joins TRBV19 and TRBJ1-1; no clear D. Sequenced sample: PBMCs. The clonotype originates from a middle-aged woman with lung cancer. This CDR3 is CASTPSLSANTEAFF. The CDR3 coding sequence is TGTGCCAGTACCCCGTCCCTCTCGGCGAACACTGAAGCTTTCTTT.